This T cell receptor beta chain was recovered during a study of blood T cell repertoires in COVID-19. Study overall: Collection of acute and convalescent COVID-19 samples took place in the United States, Italy and Spain. PBMCs, B-cell-depleted T cells, or T cells were the source of the cDNA or gDNA that made up the material.

As processed by the authors: Estimation of nucleated cell counts was performed using reference gene primer amplification. Sequencing was performed with immunoSEQ multiplex PCR; in TCRdb, only in-frame clones are kept and a portion is missing. That table is the source of V, J and clone size, and D and trimming were worked out from the DNA. The sample has approximately 130,000 clones, 75% to 90% seen once; the top ten hold 3.5% to 5%. Source material: peripheral blood. This receptor was taken from a human donor in a cohort sampled during active COVID-19.

The CDR3 is CASSEASGSLGGNTIYF. CDR3 sequence (DNA): TGTGCCAGCAGTGAAGCTAGCGGTTCCCTAGGCGGAAACACCATATATTTT. The chain recombines TRBV6-1 with TRBJ1-3; D is uncertain. The germline V and J ends were trimmed by 0 bases and 4 bases, with 16 bases remaining between them. Germline assignment: CDR1 MNHNS and CDR2 SASEGT. CDR3 length: 17 amino acids.